These T cell receptor beta chains were read from a single sample in a study of blood T cell repertoires in COVID-19. The assay was immunoSEQ multiplex PCR, and TCRdb's table has in-frame clones only and misses some. The table records tens of thousands of clones, 75% to 90% of them present only once. Sequenced material: peripheral blood. The source of these receptors is a human donor with active COVID-19. The donor label of this sample is uncertain. The CDR3 runs from the conserved cysteine through the conserved F or W. Fields, in order: J gene, clone size, V gene, D gene, CDR3 DNA, CDR3 protein. D genes are given only for firm matches. Some rows mark clone size as missing; the rest say once, few, many or name a class of expanded clone.

TRBJ2-3 | . | TRBV7-6 | . | TGTGCCAGCGCCTACGACAGTACAGATACGCAGTATTTT | CASAYDSTDTQYF
TRBJ2-7 | . | TRBV19 | . | TGTGCCAGTAGTATAGATGGAGGGCCCTACGAGCAGTACTTC | CASSIDGGPYEQYF
TRBJ2-1 | . | TRBV24-1 | TRBD2 | TGTGCCACCAGTAGACTAGCCCCTACGAGTGAGCAGTTCTTC | CATSRLAPTSEQFF
TRBJ2-5 | . | TRBV6-5 | . | TGTGCCAGCACCAGACAGATCCAAGAGACCCAGTACTTC | CASTRQIQETQYF
TRBJ1-1 | . | TRBV5-8 | . | TGTGCCAGCAGCTTGACAGGGCAAGCTTTCTTT | CASSLTGQAFF
TRBJ1-2 | . | TRBV5-6 | TRBD1 | TGTGCCAGCAGCCCACCAACCGGGACAGGGGGCTATGGCTACACCTTC | CASSPPTGTGGYGYTF
TRBJ2-1 | . | TRBV6-2/TRBV6-3 | TRBD2 | TGTGCCAGCAGTTCAACTAGCGGGAGTGTCAATGAGCAGTTCTTC | CASSSTSGSVNEQFF
TRBJ2-1 | . | TRBV5-1 | TRBD2 | TGCGCCAGCAGCGAGACTAGCGGGTACAATGAGCAGTTCTTC | CASSETSGYNEQFF
TRBJ2-2 | . | TRBV7-2 | TRBD1 | TGTGCCAGCAGTCCGCCGGGACAGATCACCGGGGAGCTGTTTTTT | CASSPPGQITGELFF
TRBJ1-1 | . | TRBV6-6 | TRBD1 | TGTGCCAGCAGTTACACAGGGGACACTGAAGCTTTCTTT | CASSYTGDTEAFF
TRBJ1-4 | few | TRBV19 | . | TGTGCCTGCCATCCGGGACTGGGAGAAAAACTGTTTTTT | CACHPGLGEKLFF
TRBJ1-1 | . | TRBV7-9 | TRBD1 | TGTGCCAGCAGCCCACTTGACAGGGGAAGCACTGAAGCTTTCTTT | CASSPLDRGSTEAFF
TRBJ1-4 | once | TRBV12-5 | TRBD1 | TGTGCTAGTGCCACGGACAGGGCGGCAGGAGAAAAACTGTTTTTT | CASATDRAAGEKLFF
TRBJ1-2 | . | TRBV4-2 | . | TGTGCCAGCAGCCGCGACAGCTATGGCTACACCTTC | CASSRDSYGYTF
TRBJ2-3 | . | TRBV5-4 | TRBD2 | TGTGCCAGCAGCGCCTTACTAGCGGGAGGGTCAGATACGCAGTATTTT | CASSALLAGGSDTQYF
TRBJ2-1 | . | TRBV5-1 | . | TGCGCCAGCAGCTCCCAACCAAATGGGGGGAATGAGCAGTTCTTC | CASSSQPNGGNEQFF
TRBJ1-2 | . | TRBV7-2 | TRBD1 | TGTGCCAGCAGCCCGGGGACAGGCCGCTATGGCTACACCTTC | CASSPGTGRYGYTF
TRBJ2-5 | . | TRBV27 | TRBD1 | TGTGCCAGCAGTGGGGACAGAAACCAAGAGACCCAGTACTTC | CASSGDRNQETQYF
TRBJ2-6 | . | TRBV21-1 | . | TGTGCCAGCAGCGCCGGTGGAGGGGGCGGGTCTGGGGCCAACGTCCTGACTTTC | CASSAGGGGGSGANVLTF
TRBJ1-1 | . | TRBV18 | . | TGTGCCAGCTCACCACTCATGGGGCTGAACACTGAAGCTTTCTTT | CASSPLMGLNTEAFF
TRBJ2-1 | . | TRBV7-2 | . | TGTGCCAGCAGCTTAGCCGAGAACAATGAGCAGTTCTTC | CASSLAENNEQFF
TRBJ2-1 | once | TRBV5-6 | . | TGTGCCAGCAGCCAGAGGACAGTATCCTACAATGAGCAGTTCTTC | CASSQRTVSYNEQFF
TRBJ1-2 | . | TRBV29-1 | TRBD1 | TGCAGCTCCGGGCAGGGGACAGGGGGCGATGGCTACACCTTC | CSSGQGTGGDGYTF
TRBJ2-3 | . | TRBV7-9 | . | TGTGCCAGCAGTTCAACCCCGGGTGATGGCACAGATACGCAGTATTTT | CASSSTPGDGTDTQYF
TRBJ1-2 | . | TRBV3-1/TRBV3-2 | TRBD1 | TGTGCCAGCAGCCGGACAGGAGGCTATGGCTACACCTTC | CASSRTGGYGYTF
TRBJ2-3 | . | TRBV5-1 | . | TGCGCCAGCAGGCCAGGTTCTAGCACAGATACGCAGTATTTT | CASRPGSSTDTQYF
TRBJ2-6 | . | TRBV27 | TRBD2 | TGTGCCAGCACCCTTAAGGGACCTAGAGCGGGAGGGGTTGGGGCCAACGTCCTGACTTTC | CASTLKGPRAGGVGANVLTF
TRBJ1-1 | . | TRBV7-9 | TRBD1 | TGTGCCAGCAGCTTAGTGGCAGGGGGCAACACTGAAGCTTTCTTT | CASSLVAGGNTEAFF
TRBJ1-6 | . | TRBV2 | . | TGTGCCAGCAAACCGCCAGGGAAAACCTCACCCCTCCACTTT | CASKPPGKTSPLHF
TRBJ2-1 | once | TRBV4-1 | TRBD2 | TGCGCCAGCAGCGGTTCCTTGACTAGCGGAATCAATGAGCAGTTCTTC | CASSGSLTSGINEQFF
TRBJ2-1 | . | TRBV5-4 | TRBD2 | TGTGCCAGCAGTTCGGGCATAGCGGGAGAGACCAATGAGCAGTTCTTC | CASSSGIAGETNEQFF
TRBJ2-7 | few | TRBV5-1 | TRBD1 | TGCGCCAGCAGCTTGTCGGGACAGAACTACGAGCAGTACTTC | CASSLSGQNYEQYF
TRBJ1-5 | . | TRBV28 | . | TGTGCCAGCAGTTACTGGGGCAGGTCGACGAGCAATCAGCCCCAGCATTTT | CASSYWGRSTSNQPQHF
TRBJ1-1 | . | TRBV19 | TRBD1 | TGTGCCAGTGGACAGGGTGGCACTGAAGCTTTCTTT | CASGQGGTEAFF
TRBJ1-5 | . | TRBV28 | TRBD1 | TGTGCCAGCAGTTTATGGCAGGGGGCTCAGCCCCAGCATTTT | CASSLWQGAQPQHF
TRBJ2-5 | . | TRBV2 | TRBD2 | TGTGCCAGCAGTGATCGGGGGGGACAAGAGACCCAGTACTTC | CASSDRGGQETQYF
TRBJ2-2 | . | TRBV7-9 | . | TGTGCCAGCAGCACCACCTGGTCGGGGAACACCGGGGAGCTGTTTTTT | CASSTTWSGNTGELFF
TRBJ1-4 | . | TRBV15 | . | TGTGCCACCAGCTTAGGACACCTCGCAACTAATGAAAAACTGTTTTTT | CATSLGHLATNEKLFF
TRBJ1-3 | . | TRBV28 | TRBD1 | TGTGCCAGCGCCCGCGGGACAGGGGCTTCCCCTGGAAACACCATATATTTT | CASARGTGASPGNTIYF
TRBJ1-2 | . | TRBV27 | . | TGTGCCAGCAGTTTATTTAGAGGGTTGGGCTACACCTTC | CASSLFRGLGYTF
TRBJ2-7 | . | TRBV7-9 | TRBD2 | TGTGCCAGCAGCTCGCTAGCGGGAGGGCCTTTCCACGAGCAGTACTTC | CASSSLAGGPFHEQYF
TRBJ1-5 | once | TRBV30 | TRBD1 | TGTGCCTGGAGTACCGACAGGGATCAGCCCCAGCATTTT | CAWSTDRDQPQHF
TRBJ1-4 | . | TRBV9 | TRBD1 | TGTGCCAGCAGCGCTCGGGGGGGACAGGGAGAAAAACTGTTTTTT | CASSARGGQGEKLFF
TRBJ2-2 | . | TRBV27 | . | TGTGCCAGCAGTTCAGGGCGGACCGGGGAGCTGTTTTTT | CASSSGRTGELFF
TRBJ1-1 | . | TRBV27 | . | TGTGCCAGCAGTTTCAGCAGGGCAGGGCGGCCATCGGGCACTGAAGCTTTCTTT | CASSFSRAGRPSGTEAFF
TRBJ1-1 | . | TRBV9 | . | TGTGCCAGCAGCGTAGGGGGGGAGAGTAGGCCTTTCTTT | CASSVGGESRPFF